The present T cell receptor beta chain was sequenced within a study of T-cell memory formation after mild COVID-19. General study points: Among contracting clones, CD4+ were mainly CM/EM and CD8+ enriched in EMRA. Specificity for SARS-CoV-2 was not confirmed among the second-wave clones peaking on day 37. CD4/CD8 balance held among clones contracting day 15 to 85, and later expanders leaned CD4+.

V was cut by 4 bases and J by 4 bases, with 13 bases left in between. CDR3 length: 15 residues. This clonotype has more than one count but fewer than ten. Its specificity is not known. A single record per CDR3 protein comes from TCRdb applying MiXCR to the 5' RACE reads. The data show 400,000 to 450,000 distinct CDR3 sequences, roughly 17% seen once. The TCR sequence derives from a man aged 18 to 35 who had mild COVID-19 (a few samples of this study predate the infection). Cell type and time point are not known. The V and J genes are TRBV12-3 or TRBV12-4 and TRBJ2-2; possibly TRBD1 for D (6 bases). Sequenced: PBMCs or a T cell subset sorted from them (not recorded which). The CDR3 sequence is CASSWGTGFTGELFF. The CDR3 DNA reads TGTGCCAGCAGTTGGGGCACAGGGTTCACCGGGGAGCTGTTTTTT.